The 28 T cell receptor beta chains below come from one sample, sequenced in a study of blood T cell repertoires in COVID-19 (dated by TCRdb to 2018 to 2020). Libraries came from the immunoSEQ multiplex PCR assay. TCRdb limited this immuneACCESS table to in-frame rearrangements with V and J called. A share of clones is missing; checked studies link under half to unresolved V genes, and the rest is unexplained. The sample table holds around 200,000 clones, of which 70% to 90% were seen once. More than 0.75% of the sample is in the top ten clones. The sequenced material came from PBMCs or T cells enriched from blood (not recorded which). The receptors stem from a woman aged 18-29 years who had recovered from COVID-19.

The chain uses TRBV20-1 and TRBJ2-5; TRBD2 aligns across 11 bases. The CDR3 sequence is 15 residues long. The V and J ends lost 3 bases and 2 bases, in that order; junction bases with no gene match: 5. Germline assignment: CDR1 DFQATT and CDR2 SNEGSKA (reference sequence). CDR3 DNA sequence: TGCAGTGCTAGTGGACTAGCGGGCCAACAAGAGACCCAGTACTTC. As protein: CSASGLAGQQETQYF.

V is TRBV18 and J is TRBJ2-7; D perhaps matches TRBD2 (6 bases). Trimming pared 0 bases from V and 2 bases from J, leaving 14 bases between. Germline loops: CDR1 KGHSH, CDR2 LQKENI. This CDR3 has 16 amino acids. The CDR3 spells CASSPPLGTGTYEQYF. DNA of the CDR3: TGTGCCAGCTCACCACCGCTGGGGACTGGTACCTACGAGCAGTACTTC.

The rearrangement joins TRBV5-5 to TRBJ1-2, with D possibly being TRBD1 (5 bases). Per germline, CDR1 SGHKS and CDR2 YYEKEE (reference sequence). The CDR3 runs 13 residues. V dropped 0 bases and J dropped 4 bases, with 7 bases sitting between them. The CDR3 region has the DNA TGTGCCAGCAGCTTGGGACAGCTCTATGGCTACACCTTC. Protein product: CASSLGQLYGYTF.

CDR3: CASSDTSGDPNEQFF. CDR3 DNA: TGTGCCAGCAGCGATACTAGCGGGGACCCTAATGAGCAGTTCTTC. The chain is built from TRBV9 and TRBJ2-1; 10 nucleotides align to TRBD2. This CDR3 is built from 15 residues. Per germline, CDR1 SGDLS and CDR2 YYNGEE. V shed 3 bases and J 7 bases; nucleotides not matched to a gene: 7.

The chain combines TRBV6-2 or TRBV6-3 with TRBJ1-4; 7 nucleotides match TRBD1. Germline-derived CDR1 and CDR2 are MNHEY and SVGEGT. CDR3 size: 16 residues. The junction had 14 bases not matched to a gene; V was cut back by 5 bases and J by 8 bases. The CDR3 DNA is TGTGCCAGCAGTCCAACTACCGGGACAGTCGGGGAAAAACTGTTTTTT. It specifies CASSPTTGTVGEKLFF.

The chain recombines TRBV4-2 with TRBJ2-3; D perhaps matches TRBD2 (5 bases). Between the trimmed V and J ends, which lost 3 bases and 4 bases, there was a span of 14 bases. The germline V gene has CDR1 LGHNA and CDR2 YNFKEQ. The CDR3 is 15 amino acids. CDR3 sequence: CASSQLGSDADTQYF. CDR3 in DNA: TGTGCCAGCAGCCAGTTGGGTAGCGATGCAGATACGCAGTATTTT.

The chain recombines TRBV18 with TRBJ2-7; D is possibly TRBD1 (6 bases). Germline-derived CDR1 and CDR2 are KGHSH and LQKENI. CDR3 length: 15 residues. V lost 3 bases, J lost 3 bases, and 15 bases lay in between. DNA for the CDR3: TGTGCCAGCTCACCTGACCAGGGGCAAAGCTACGAGCAGTACTTC. It is translated as CASSPDQGQSYEQYF.

The CDR3 here is CASSQVTPTVPGELFF. The DNA of the CDR3 is TGCGCCAGCAGCCAAGTAACCCCGACAGTCCCCGGGGAGCTGTTTTTT. The rearrangement joins TRBV4-1 to TRBJ2-2, with TRBD1 as a possible D gene (5 bases). CDR1 MGHRA and CDR2 YSYEKL come from the germline V gene. CDR3 length equals 16 residues. The germline V and J ends were trimmed by 1 base and 6 bases, with 15 bases remaining between them.

This chain joins TRBV7-3 and TRBJ2-7; 7 bases align to TRBD2. CDR3 length: 13 amino acids. V shed 5 bases and J 4 bases; nucleotides not matched to a gene: 5. Germline values: CDR1 SGHTA, CDR2 FQGTGA. This CDR3 is CASSPYSGYEQYF. In nucleotides, the CDR3 is TGTGCCAGCAGCCCTTATAGCGGGTACGAGCAGTACTTC. The full variable domain, rest sourced from reference TRBV7-3 and TRBJ2-7, is GAGVSQTPSNKVTEKGKYVELRCDPISGHTALYWYRQSLGQGPEFLIYFQGTGAADDSGLPNDRFFAVRPEGSVSTLKIQRTERGDSAVYLCASSPYSGYEQYFGPGTRLTVT.

This chain uses TRBV4-2 with TRBJ2-5, with 8 bases aligning to TRBD2. This CDR3 comprises 17 residues. Per germline, CDR1 LGHNA and CDR2 YNFKEQ. V gave up 2 bases and J gave up 2 bases; unmatched junction bases: 10. This chain's CDR3 is CASSQRGSSGVQETQYF. In DNA, the CDR3 is TGTGCCAGCAGCCAAAGGGGGAGTAGCGGGGTTCAAGAGACCCAGTACTTC.

This clone was found a few times. This sequence joins TRBV10-3 and TRBJ2-7; D may be TRBD2 (6 bases). This CDR3 contains 12 residues. V was shortened by 11 bases and J by 2 bases, with 13 bases between the two germline ends. Per the germline V gene, CDR1 is ENHRY and CDR2 is SYGVKD. CDR3 bases: TGTGCCGCGAGCGGGCAAACCTACGAGCAGTACTTC. Translated: CAASGQTYEQYF.

V and J are TRBV6-5 and TRBJ2-7, with 9 bases aligning to TRBD1. Looked up from germline, CDR1 is MNHEY and CDR2 is SVGAGI. After removal of 0 bases from V and 3 bases from J, the junction contained 6 bases not matched to a gene. The CDR3 totals 16 residues. CDR3 in DNA: TGTGCCAGCAGTTACTCGGGGCCGGACAGGGGCTACGAGCAGTACTTC. The encoded protein is CASSYSGPDRGYEQYF.

V and J are TRBV30 and TRBJ2-7, with D unclear. V was shortened by 2 bases and J by 0 bases, with 11 bases between the two germline ends. This CDR3 contains 14 residues. From germline, CDR1 is GTSNPN and CDR2 SVGIG (reference sequence). The CDR3 DNA follows: TGTGCCTGGAGTCTTGTTGGCAACTCCTACGAGCAGTACTTC. This sequence encodes CAWSLVGNSYEQYF.

Only a few counts were recorded for this clone. The gene calls are TRBV28 and TRBJ2-1, with D perhaps TRBD2 (5 bases). Germline loops: CDR1 MDHEN, CDR2 SYDVKM. V gave up 3 bases and J gave up 7 bases, with 22 bases separating them. This CDR3 is 17 amino acids long. CDR3 DNA sequence: TGTGCCAGCAGTTTGATTTTTGGTACACCGAGGGAGAATGAGCAGTTCTTC. Translation: CASSLIFGTPRENEQFF.

The V call is TRBV10-3, the J call TRBJ2-2; 11 positions match TRBD2. The CDR3 spans 16 residues. CDR1 and CDR2 (germline): ENHRY, SYGVKD. V was pared by 10 bases and J by 6 bases, with 13 bases of the junction left unmatched. CDR3 DNA sequence: TGTGCCAGCTCCTCCGGGGAACTAGCGGGAGCCGGGGAGCTGTTTTTT. Amino acid sequence: CASSSGELAGAGELFF.

This rearrangement joins TRBV2 to TRBJ1-5, with TRBD1 matching over 7 bases. This CDR3 comprises 15 residues. The germline gives CDR1 SNHLY, CDR2 FYNNEI. Unmatched junction bases numbered 9, after V lost 5 bases and J lost 5 bases. CDR3 nucleotide sequence: TGTGCCAGCAGTCCCACAGGGGCAGTAGATCAGCCCCAGCATTTT. It yields the protein CASSPTGAVDQPQHF.

The chain is built from TRBV13 and TRBJ2-3, with 7 positions matching TRBD2. Per germline, CDR1 PRHDT and CDR2 FYEKMQ (reference sequence). The CDR3 spans 16 residues. J was trimmed by 0 bases and V by 1 base; bases with no gene match: 4. The CDR3 region is CASSLESSGSTDTQYF. CDR3 in DNA: TGTGCCAGCAGCTTAGAGTCTAGCGGTAGCACAGATACGCAGTATTTT. The whole variable domain, filled in from reference TRBV13 and TRBJ2-3, reads AAGVIQSPRHLIKEKRETATLKCYPIPRHDTVYWYQQGPGQDPQFLISFYEKMQSDKGSIPDRFSAQQFSDYHSELNMSSLELGDSALYFCASSLESSGSTDTQYFGPGTRLTVL.

The chain employs TRBV9 and TRBJ1-2; D possibly corresponds to TRBD1 (5 bases). Trimming removed 6 bases at V and 6 bases at J, with 18 bases between. This CDR3 is 14 amino acids long. Germline lookup yields CDR1 SGDLS and CDR2 YYNGEE. CDR3 in amino acids: CASTLGARLDGYTF. The CDR3 DNA sequence: TGTGCCAGCACGTTAGGGGCGCGGCTCGATGGCTACACCTTC.

The V call is TRBV30, the J call TRBJ2-7; 14 bases map to TRBD2. The CDR3 spans 17 residues. The germline V gene has CDR1 GTSNPN and CDR2 SVGIG (reference sequence). V shed 0 bases, J shed 3 bases, and the junction held 7 bases outside the gene matches. CDR3 in amino acids: CAWSVWGLAGAVYEQYF. CDR3 nucleotide sequence: TGTGCCTGGAGTGTGTGGGGACTAGCGGGAGCAGTCTACGAGCAGTACTTC.

The V gene is TRBV3-1 (or the pseudogene TRBV3-2), the J gene TRBJ1-1; 8 bases are shared with TRBD1. The CDR3 consists of 16 residues. Germline trimming cut 0 bases from V and 0 bases from J; bases unmatched to any gene: 3. In germline, CDR1 is LGHDT, CDR2 YNNKEL (reference sequence). The CDR3 nucleotides are TGTGCCAGCAGCCAAGAACAGGGGGGGATGAACACTGAAGCTTTCTTT. Translated: CASSQEQGGMNTEAFF.

The chain carries TRBV7-2 and TRBJ2-5; 8 bases map to TRBD1. Unmatched junction bases numbered 9, after V lost 5 bases and J lost 4 bases. The CDR3 is 15 residues long. The germline V gene encodes CDR1 SGHTA and CDR2 FQGNSA. The CDR3 reads CASSPGQGKGETQYF. The CDR3 coding sequence is TGTGCCAGCAGCCCCGGACAGGGAAAGGGAGAGACCCAGTACTTC. The full variable domain, in which reference TRBV7-2 and TRBJ2-5 provide the parts outside the CDR3, is GAGVSQSPSNKVTEKGKDVELRCDPISGHTALYWYRQSLGQGLEFLIYFQGNSAPDKSGLPSDRFSAERTGGSVSTLTIQRTQQEDSAVYLCASSPGQGKGETQYFGPGTRLLVL.

The chain is built from TRBV5-8 and TRBJ1-6; possibly TRBD1 for D (6 bases). Germline CDR1 reads SGHTS; CDR2 reads YDEGEE. Trimming removed 2 bases from V and 10 bases from J, with 19 bases in between. The CDR3 length is 16 residues. CDR3 DNA sequence: TGTGCCAGCAGCTTCCCGATACAGGGTAGTTGGTCACCCCTCCACTTT. Protein: CASSFPIQGSWSPLHF.

V and J are TRBV27 and TRBJ1-1, with 8 bases fitting TRBD1. The V gene end was trimmed by 6 bases and the J gene end by 1 base; junction bases not matched to a gene: 1. This CDR3 is 13 amino acids long. Germline lookup yields CDR1 MNHEY and CDR2 SMNVEV (reference sequence). The CDR3: CASRTGANTEAFF. In DNA, the CDR3 is TGTGCCAGCAGGACAGGGGCGAACACTGAAGCTTTCTTT.

J is TRBJ2-7 and V is TRBV7-9; 7 nucleotides match TRBD2. Germline V CDR1 and CDR2: SEHNR, FQNEAQ (reference sequence). The CDR3 spans 15 residues. With V trimmed by 5 bases and J by 0 bases, 7 bases remained unmatched. The CDR3 protein is CASSHTGEGSYEQYF. DNA for the CDR3: TGTGCCAGCAGCCACACGGGGGAGGGCTCCTACGAGCAGTACTTC.

The V call is TRBV6-5, the J call TRBJ1-1, with D perhaps matching TRBD1 (5 bases). Germline V CDR1 and CDR2: MNHEY, SVGAGI. V was pared by 7 bases and J by 0 bases, with 15 bases between. This CDR3 spans 15 amino acids. The CDR3 loop reads CASTPWGGVNTEAFF. The CDR3 DNA sequence: TGTGCCAGCACCCCCTGGGGAGGGGTGAACACTGAAGCTTTCTTT.

The CDR3 here is CASRVGTSGSDEQYF. Written as DNA, the CDR3 is TGTGCCAGCAGGGTTGGGACTAGCGGGAGCGACGAGCAGTACTTC. The chain recombines TRBV27 with TRBJ2-7; 14 positions agree with TRBD2. The CDR3 has 15 residues. From germline, CDR1 is MNHEY and CDR2 SMNVEV (reference sequence). V was pared by 6 bases and J by 5 bases, with 6 bases of the junction left unmatched.

A word on this clone: Different DNA sequences within this sample yield the same CDR3. CDR3 sequence reads: CASSDRGYEQYF. The CDR3 DNA sequence: TGTGCCAGCAGCGACAGGGGGTACGAGCAGTACTTC. The rearrangement links TRBV6-2 or TRBV6-3 to TRBJ2-7; the match to TRBD1 covers 9 bases. The V gene's germline CDR1 is MNHEY and CDR2 SVGEGT. The CDR3 has 12 residues. V trimming: 6 bases; J trimming: 4 bases; junction bases outside the gene matches: 1.

The J gene is TRBJ1-1, the V gene TRBV3-1 (or the pseudogene TRBV3-2); tentatively, D is TRBD1 (6 bases). CDR1 is LGHDT and CDR2 is YNNKEL in the germline V gene (reference sequence). Trimming cost V 0 bases and J 4 bases, with 12 bases left between them. The CDR3 covers 15 residues. The CDR3 is CASSQEPGARTEAFF. CDR3 coding DNA: TGTGCCAGCAGCCAAGAGCCAGGGGCGCGCACTGAAGCTTTCTTT.